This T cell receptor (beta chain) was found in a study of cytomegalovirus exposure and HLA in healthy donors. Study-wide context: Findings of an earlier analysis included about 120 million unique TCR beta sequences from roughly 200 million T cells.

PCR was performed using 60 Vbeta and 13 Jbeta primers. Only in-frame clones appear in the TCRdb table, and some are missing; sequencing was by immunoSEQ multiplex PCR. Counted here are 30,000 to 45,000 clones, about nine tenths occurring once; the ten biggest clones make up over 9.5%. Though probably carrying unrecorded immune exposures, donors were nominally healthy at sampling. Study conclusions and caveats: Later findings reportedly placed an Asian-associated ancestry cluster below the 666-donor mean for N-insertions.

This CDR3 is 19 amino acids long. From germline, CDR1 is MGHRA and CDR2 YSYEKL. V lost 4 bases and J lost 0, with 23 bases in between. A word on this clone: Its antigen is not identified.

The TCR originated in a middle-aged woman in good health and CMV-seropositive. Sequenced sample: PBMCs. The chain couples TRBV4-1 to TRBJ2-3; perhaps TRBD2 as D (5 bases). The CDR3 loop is CASSLPESLGSESTDTQYF. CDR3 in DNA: TGCGCCAGCAGCCTCCCCGAATCCTTGGGTAGCGAAAGCACAGATACGCAGTATTTT.